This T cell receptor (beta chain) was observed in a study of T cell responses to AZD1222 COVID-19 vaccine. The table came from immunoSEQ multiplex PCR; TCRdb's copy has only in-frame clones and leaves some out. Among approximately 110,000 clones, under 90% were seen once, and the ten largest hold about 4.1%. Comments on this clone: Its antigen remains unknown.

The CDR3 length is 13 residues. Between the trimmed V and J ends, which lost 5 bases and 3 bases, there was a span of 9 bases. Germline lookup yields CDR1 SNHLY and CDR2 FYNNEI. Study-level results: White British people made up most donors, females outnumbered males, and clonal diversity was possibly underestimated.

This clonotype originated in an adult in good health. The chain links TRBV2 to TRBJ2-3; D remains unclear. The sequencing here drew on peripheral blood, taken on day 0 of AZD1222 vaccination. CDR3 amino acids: CASSPLRTDTQYF. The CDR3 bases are TGTGCCAGCAGTCCCCTAAGAACAGATACGCAGTATTTT.